This T cell receptor (beta chain) was retrieved from a study of T cell responses to AZD1222 COVID-19 vaccine. General study results and limits: No day 14 peak samples; only post-peak repertoires were characterized. Donors were chiefly white British, with a greater number of females, and clonal diversity was perhaps underestimated.

The table came from immunoSEQ multiplex PCR; TCRdb's copy has only in-frame clones and leaves some out. The sample lists 100,000 to 150,000 clones, around 90% seen once, with 7.6% in the top ten. As for this clone: Its antigen is undetermined.

Trimming pared 5 bases from V and 6 bases from J, leaving 11 bases between. This CDR3 spans 12 amino acids. CDR1 and CDR2 (germline): MNHEY, SVGEGT. The chain recombines TRBV6-2 or TRBV6-3 with TRBJ2-7; D gene unclear. This sequence originates from an adult in good health. The specimen comprised peripheral blood, sampled on day 0 of AZD1222 vaccination. CDR3: CASSRSIAEQYF. CDR3 DNA sequence: TGTGCCAGCAGTCGCAGCATCGCCGAGCAGTACTTC.